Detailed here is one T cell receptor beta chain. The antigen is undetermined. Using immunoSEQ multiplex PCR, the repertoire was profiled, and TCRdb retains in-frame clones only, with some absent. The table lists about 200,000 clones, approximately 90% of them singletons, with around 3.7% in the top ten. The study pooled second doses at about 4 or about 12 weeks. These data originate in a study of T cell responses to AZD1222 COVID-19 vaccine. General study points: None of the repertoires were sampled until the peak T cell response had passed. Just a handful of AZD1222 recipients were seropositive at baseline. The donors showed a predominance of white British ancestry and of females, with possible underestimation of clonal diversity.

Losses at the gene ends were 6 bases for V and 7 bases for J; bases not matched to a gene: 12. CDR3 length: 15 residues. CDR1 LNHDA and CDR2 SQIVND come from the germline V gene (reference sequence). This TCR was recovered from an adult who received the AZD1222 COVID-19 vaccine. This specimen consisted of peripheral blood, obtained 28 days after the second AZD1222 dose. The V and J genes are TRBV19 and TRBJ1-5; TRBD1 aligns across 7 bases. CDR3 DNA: TGTGCCAGTAGCTCTTTGGACAGGTGGGACCAGCCCCAGCATTTT. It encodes CASSSLDRWDQPQHF.